The T cell receptor beta chain described here comes from a study of T cells after yellow fever vaccination. TCR cDNA was made by 5'RACE template switching, adding a universal primer site and UMIs. TCRdb reanalysed the 5' RACE reads using MiXCR and keeps one entry per CDR3 protein. The sample has under 100,000 distinct CDR3 sequences; under 6.5% are singletons. The CDR3 length is 16 residues. CDR1 SGHVS and CDR2 FQNEAQ come from the germline V gene. V lost 2 bases and J lost 2, with 16 bases in between. This clonotype showed up many times. As yet, its antigen is unknown. Study-level findings and limits: Secondary responses were weaker yet peaked faster, day 5 versus 15. Post-booster repertoires again held most primary-vaccination clones (just under 97% CD4, over 80% CD8).

The input for sequencing was CD8+ T cells sorted from PBMCs, taken 10 days after the yellow fever booster vaccination. The receptor was derived from a man aged 18-30 years who received the YFV17D yellow fever vaccine. The chain recombines TRBV7-8 with TRBJ2-7, with a tentative D call TRBD1 (5 bases). CDR3 protein: CASSLLVRTTAYEQYV. As DNA, the CDR3 is TGTGCCAGCAGCTTATTGGTCCGGACAACCGCCTACGAGCAGTACGTC.